The subject of this entry is one T cell receptor (beta chain). This sample is part of a study of blood T cell repertoires in COVID-19. Study in general: Sample material is recorded as cDNA or gDNA derived from T cells, B-cell-depleted T cells, or PBMCs.

How the authors handled the data: Amplification from reference gene primers served as the basis for estimated nucleated cell counts. Here immunoSEQ multiplex PCR was the method, and the copy in TCRdb shows in-frame clones only, minus some. That table is the source of V, J and clone size, and D and trimming were worked out from the DNA. The sample holds a few hundred thousand clones, roughly 85% seen once. Source material: peripheral blood. This TCR derives from a woman aged 18-29 years with acute or convalescent COVID-19.

The CDR3 spells CATSDRGDYGYTF. The CDR3 DNA reads TGTGCCACCAGTGACAGGGGGGACTATGGCTACACCTTC. The rearrangement links TRBV24-1 to TRBJ1-2, with 7 nucleotides matching TRBD1. With 4 bases clipped from V and 3 bases from J, the junction kept 1 base outside the gene matches. CDR1 and CDR2 (germline): KGHDR, SFDVKD. This CDR3 has 13 amino acids.